This TCR beta chain was retrieved from a study of immune heterogeneity within non-small cell lung tumors. The study, taken as a whole, reports: Different tumor locations in one patient shared dominant CDR3 beta clonotypes yet harbored unique high-frequency clones. Local T-cell clonality was recorded as moderately but significantly correlated with local tumor mutational burden, with R about 0.35.

Trimming removed 6 bases at V and 5 bases at J, with 14 bases between. Per the germline V gene, CDR1 is LNHDA and CDR2 is SQIVND (reference sequence). CDR3 length equals 14 residues. For the TCR beta CDR3, multiplex PCR with 32 V and 13 J primers performed the amplification. TCRdb processed the multiplex PCR reads anew with MiXCR; each CDR3 protein has one entry. The repertoire holds around 2,500 distinct CDR3 sequences, with 51% as singletons. This clonotype is large (0.1 to 1%). The antigen remains undetermined. The starting template was genomic DNA from bulk tumor, 450 to 650 ng per sample. Biopsies, several per primary tumor and spaced far apart, were collected during surgery. Their non-small cell lung cancer was newly diagnosed and untreated, and the patients underwent curative surgery.

The sample consisted of lung tumor tissue. The chain employs TRBV19 and TRBJ1-5; D is uncertain. The TCR originated in a man aged 50 to 60 with non-small cell lung cancer. CDR3: CASRRRTQDQPQHF. The CDR3 bases are TGTGCCAGTAGACGGCGTACCCAGGATCAGCCCCAGCATTTT.